This TCR beta chain originates from a study of CXCR3-negative and CXCR3-positive naive CD8 T cells. Study observations and caveats: Naive cells positive for CXCR3 carried more hydrophobic TRB CDR3s than CXCR3-negative ones. Within a donor, both naive subsets shared TRBV-TRBJ usage, unlike memory cells.

UMI-labeled TRB cDNA libraries were prepared by 5' RACE. TCRdb re-called the 5' RACE reads; every CDR3 protein appears as one record, without DNA. There are about 70,000 distinct CDR3 sequences in the sample, with approximately 0.76% held by the top ten. Remarks on this clonotype: Its antigen remains unknown.

Germline lookup yields CDR1 ENHRY and CDR2 SYGVKD. The CDR3 has 14 amino acids. Sorts that each held 300,000 or so cells were run in triplicate for every CD8+ T cell subset. The J gene is TRBJ1-1, the V gene TRBV10-3; TCRdb's D gene call, TRBD1, goes unchecked for lack of DNA. Sequencing was carried out using naive CXCR3+ CD8+ T cells from blood. Subset denoted: CD45RO-CCR7+CD27+CD95- naive CD8+ T cells expressing CXCR3 (TNR3+). This clonotype was sampled from a human donor in good health. Some clones in this sample may be carry-over from other donors' samples. CDR3 protein: CAISRATGYTEAFF.